This TCR beta chain is from a study of T cell changes during pregnancy in multiple sclerosis. V was pared by 3 bases and J by 7 bases, with 16 bases between. The CDR3 length is 14 residues. The germline V gene encodes CDR1 MGHRA and CDR2 YSYEKL. Only in-frame clones appear in the TCRdb table, and some are missing; sequencing was by immunoSEQ multiplex PCR. The sample has 30,000 to 40,000 clones; 92% are singletons. The receptor was isolated from a female donor with multiple sclerosis, enrolled in a pregnancy study. The starting material was CD4+ T cells from peripheral blood mononuclear cells, obtained in the third trimester of pregnancy. This sequence joins TRBV4-1 and TRBJ2-7, with a possible D match to TRBD2 (6 bases). CDR3 bases: TGCGCCAGCAGCCAGTCCGGGGGTTGGAAGGAGCAGTACTTC. Its translation: CASSQSGGWKEQYF.